Below, one T cell receptor (beta chain) is given with its context. As yet, its antigen is unknown. This sample stems from a study of T cell repertoires in cytomegalovirus infection. Germline V CDR1 and CDR2: MNHNY, SVGAGI (reference sequence). V lost 1 base, J lost 7 bases, and 17 bases lay in between. The CDR3 runs to 16 residues. TCRdb reprocessed the reads with MiXCR, giving one entry per CDR3 protein. This sample has approximately 990,000 distinct CDR3 sequences; 30% to 40% occur once, and the top ten carry over 12%. The sample was cultured CD8+ T cells from PBMCs, taken from culture after CMV antigen stimulation. The gene calls are TRBV6-6 and TRBJ2-1; tentatively, D is TRBD2 (7 bases). This clonotype originated in a human donor in good health (CMV status not recorded). Some clones in this sample may be carry-over from other donors' samples. The CDR3 region is CASSYLGEGEWNEQFF. In DNA form, the CDR3 reads TGTGCCAGCAGTTACTTAGGGGAGGGGGAGTGGAATGAGCAGTTCTTC.